This T cell receptor (beta chain) appears in the sequencing data of a study of untreated major depressive disorder. Findings of the study overall: Compared with controls, depressed patients showed more TRBV05-01 (Vbeta 5.1) usage in CD4+ T cells.

The data were produced by immunoSEQ multiplex PCR, yet TCRdb's version contains in-frame clones alone and is incomplete. The repertoire holds about 19,000 clones, with more than 85% as singletons. Trimming pared 6 bases from V and 4 bases from J, leaving 12 bases between. The CDR3 is made up of 13 amino acids. Per the germline V gene, CDR1 is MNHNY and CDR2 is SVGAGI (reference sequence). This clone was observed a single time. As yet, its antigen is unknown. Depression in patients ranged from moderate to severe. The sample comprised CD4+ T cells from PBMCs. This TCR derives from a woman between 40 and 55 years old with major depressive disorder. This chain uses TRBV6-6 with TRBJ1-1; D uncertain. DNA for the CDR3: TGTGCCAGCAGATATGAAGGCAGCACTGAAGCTTTCTTT. It translates to CASRYEGSTEAFF.